This T cell receptor beta chain derives from a study of blood T cell repertoires in COVID-19. Study details: The United States, Italy and Spain were the sources of the acute and convalescent COVID-19 samples. PBMCs, B-cell-depleted T cells, or T cells provided the cDNA or gDNA that made up the material.

Per the study methods: Reference gene primer amplification gave estimated nucleated cell counts. The data were produced by immunoSEQ multiplex PCR, yet TCRdb's version contains in-frame clones alone and is incomplete. V and J calls and clone size are given by that table; D and trimming were obtained from the DNA. The sample gives some 91,000 clones, 70% to 90% of which show up once; roughly 10% is in the top ten. Germline loops: CDR1 SEHNR, CDR2 FQNEAQ (reference sequence). V dropped 1 base and J dropped 7 bases, with 13 bases sitting between them. This CDR3 spans 14 amino acids. The sequence came from a human donor in a cohort sampled during active COVID-19. The sequencing input was peripheral blood. J is TRBJ2-5 and V is TRBV7-9; maybe TRBD2 (5 bases). The CDR3 protein is CASSLEGSAGTQYF. The CDR3 DNA is TGTGCCAGCAGCTTAGAGGGATCGGCGGGGACCCAGTACTTC.